Below are 14 T cell receptor beta chains sequenced from a single sample in a study of T cell changes during pregnancy in multiple sclerosis. Produced via immunoSEQ multiplex PCR; TCRdb's table is partial and in-frame only. Counted here are 40,000 to 60,000 clones, roughly 90% occurring once; the ten biggest clones make up over 1.2%. The sequences come from peripheral blood, collected in the first trimester of pregnancy. All receptors come from a female donor in good health, enrolled as a control in a pregnancy study.

The rearrangement joins TRBV5-1 to TRBJ2-1; 8 nucleotides align to TRBD2. From germline, CDR1 is SGHRS and CDR2 YFSETQ. V was clipped by 0 bases and J by 4 bases; unmatched bases: 9. This CDR3 spans 17 amino acids. CDR3 in DNA: TGCGCCAGCAGCTTGGCGGCGGGGGGCGGGGTTTACAATGAGCAGTTCTTC. Encoded protein: CASSLAAGGGVYNEQFF.

The chain links TRBV7-3 to TRBJ2-7; 7 positions match TRBD2. The CDR3 covers 14 residues. Trimming cost V 7 bases and J 0 bases; bases outside gene matches: 6. The germline gives CDR1 SGHTA, CDR2 FQGTGA. The CDR3 reads CASTSLAYSYEQYF. CDR3 DNA: TGTGCCAGCACCTCACTAGCGTACTCCTACGAGCAGTACTTC.

This chain connects TRBV6-5 to TRBJ1-6; D remains unclear. The CDR3 runs 13 residues. From germline, CDR1 is MNHEY and CDR2 SVGAGI. The ends were cut back, 6 bases at V and 4 bases at J, with 7 bases in the middle. Written as DNA, the CDR3 is TGTGCCAGCAGCCGGGATTATAATTCACCCCTCCACTTT. It is translated as CASSRDYNSPLHF.

The chain has TRBV19 and TRBJ1-2; possible D gene TRBD1, 5 bases. V was pared by 6 bases and J by 4 bases, with 12 bases between. Germline CDR1 and CDR2: LNHDA and SQIVND (reference sequence). CDR3 size: 13 residues. The CDR3 loop is CASSERGGYGYTF. The CDR3 coding sequence is TGTGCCAGTAGCGAAAGGGGAGGCTATGGCTACACCTTC.

The chain couples TRBV28 to TRBJ1-2; TRBD1 matches at 8 bases. CDR1 MDHEN and CDR2 SYDVKM come from the germline V gene. This CDR3 is 14 amino acids long. V lost 4 bases, J lost 7 bases, and 8 bases stayed unmatched. In nucleotides, the CDR3 is TGTGCCAGCAGTTCAGGACAGGGCTCTCTTGGCTACACCTTC. It yields the protein CASSSGQGSLGYTF.

The V gene is TRBV6-5, the J gene TRBJ2-7; 7 positions agree with TRBD2. The CDR3 contains 15 residues. Germline-derived CDR1 and CDR2 are MNHEY and SVGAGI. Trimming took 4 bases from V and 4 from J; bases not matched to a gene: 10. The CDR3 loop is CASSLGGGGSYEQYF. DNA for the CDR3: TGTGCCAGCAGTTTGGGTGGCGGGGGAAGTTACGAGCAGTACTTC.

The chain uses TRBV5-1 and TRBJ2-7; TRBD2 agrees at 9 bases. This CDR3 is built from 15 residues. With V trimmed by 2 bases and J by 3 bases, 6 bases remained unmatched. Looked up from germline, CDR1 is SGHRS and CDR2 is YFSETQ. The CDR3 protein is CASSFGVAGVYEQYF. The CDR3 nucleotides read TGCGCCAGCAGCTTCGGGGTAGCGGGGGTCTACGAGCAGTACTTC.

V is TRBV6-1 and J is TRBJ1-6; 7 bases are a match to TRBD1. The CDR3 sequence is 15 residues long. Germline loops: CDR1 MNHNS, CDR2 SASEGT. V lost 1 base to trimming and J lost 9 bases; unmatched junction nucleotides: 6. CDR3 sequence: CASSEEDRAASPLHF. CDR3 in DNA: TGTGCCAGCAGTGAAGAAGACAGGGCTGCTTCACCCCTCCACTTT.

This chain connects TRBV11-2 to TRBJ2-7; 10 nucleotides line up with TRBD1. J gave up 3 bases and V 6 bases, and 8 bases lay outside the gene matches. The germline V gene has CDR1 SGHAT and CDR2 FQNNGV. CDR3 length: 15 residues. CDR3 residues: CASRSIRDRGYEQYF. CDR3 DNA: TGTGCCAGCAGGTCGATCCGGGACAGGGGCTACGAGCAGTACTTC.

This chain links TRBV7-9 with TRBJ2-3; the match to TRBD2 covers 8 bases. Germline CDR1 and CDR2: SEHNR and FQNEAQ (reference sequence). Unmatched junction bases numbered 5, after V lost 4 bases and J lost 2 bases. The CDR3 spans 15 residues. CDR3: CASSSGGGPTDTQYF. CDR3 DNA: TGTGCCAGCAGCTCGGGGGGGGGACCCACAGATACGCAGTATTTT.

The chain has TRBV9 and TRBJ2-3; TRBD2 matches at 13 bases. The junction had 5 bases not matched to a gene; V was cut back by 5 bases and J by 2 bases. The germline V gene has CDR1 SGDLS and CDR2 YYNGEE. CDR3 size: 16 residues. The CDR3 DNA sequence: TGTGCCAGCAGTCCCGGGACTAGCGGGATCACAGATACGCAGTATTTT. It is translated as CASSPGTSGITDTQYF. The variable domain in full, completed from reference TRBV9 and TRBJ2-3, reads DSGVTQTPKHLITATGQRVTLRCSPRSGDLSVYWYQQSLDQGLQFLIQYYNGEERAKGNILERFSAQQFPDLHSELNLSSLELGDSALYFCASSPGTSGITDTQYFGPGTRLTVL.

V is TRBV19 and J is TRBJ2-4; 8 nucleotides line up with TRBD1. V was clipped by 5 bases and J by 3 bases; unmatched bases: 12. Germline CDR1 is LNHDA and CDR2 is SQIVND (reference sequence). The CDR3 sequence is 17 residues long. CDR3 nucleotides: TGTGCCAGTAGTCCACGACCGGGACAGGAATTCAAAAACATTCAGTACTTC. Translated, it gives CASSPRPGQEFKNIQYF.

Comments on this clone: One end of the junction fails to match germline, which may point to a read error. J is TRBJ2-6 and V is TRBV7-9; D perhaps matches TRBD1 (5 bases). The germline V gene has CDR1 SEHNR and CDR2 FQNEAQ (reference sequence). The CDR3 is made up of 15 amino acids. CDR3 DNA: TGTGCCAGCAGGTTAGGGGCCTCTGGGGCCAACGTCCTGACTTTC. Translation gives CASRLGASGANVLTF.

This rearrangement joins TRBV5-1 to TRBJ1-1, with no clear D. Germline CDR1 reads SGHRS; CDR2 reads YFSETQ. The CDR3 has 14 amino acids. The germline V and J ends were trimmed by 0 bases and 0 bases, with 6 bases remaining between them. The CDR3 reads CASSLGSLNTEAFF. CDR3 DNA sequence: TGCGCCAGCAGCTTGGGCAGTTTGAACACTGAAGCTTTCTTT.